Listed below are T cell receptor beta chains from one sample, sequenced in a study of T-cell reconstitution after alpha-beta-depleted transplantation in children. TCRdb re-analysed the PCR reads in MiXCR, keeping a single row per CDR3 protein. The table lists about 300,000 distinct CDR3 sequences, around 10% of them singletons. This material consisted of PBMCs, taken before TCRalphabeta/CD19-depleted stem cell transplant. All receptors derive from a boy in the first two years of life with acute myeloid leukemia, due to receive a stem cell transplant. Both conserved end residues are part of each CDR3. Fields, in order: V gene, D gene, clone size, J gene, CDR3 length, CDR3 protein. A D gene is named only where the DNA matches it firmly. The size entry is marked missing in some rows and otherwise reads once, few, many or a size class.

>TRBV20-1|NA|many|TRBJ2-5|13
CSASGAGGSTQYF
>TRBV20-1|NA|many|TRBJ2-7|14
CSARDTGNAYEQYF
>TRBV29-1|NA|NA|TRBJ2-1|12
CSLQSSYNEQFF
>TRBV4-3|NA|many|TRBJ2-1|13
CASSQDPDNEQFF
>TRBV5-1|NA|many|TRBJ2-7|15
CASSPPGMSSYEQYF
>TRBV28|NA|many|TRBJ1-6|13
CASSLQSNSPLHF
>TRBV15|NA|many|TRBJ1-5|15
CATSRDTGSDQPQHF
>TRBV29-1|TRBD1|many|TRBJ2-3|14
CSVRRQGATDTQYF
>TRBV5-1|TRBD2|many|TRBJ2-7|15
CASSRLAGPSYEQYF
>TRBV20-1|TRBD2|few|TRBJ2-1|16
CSARGTSGGAYNEQFF
>TRBV10-3|NA|many|TRBJ1-4|13
CAISADQGEKLFF
>TRBV12-3/TRBV12-4|NA|many|TRBJ2-7|11
CASSVTGEQYF
>TRBV5-1|TRBD1|many|TRBJ2-7|16
CASSLQGASTYYEQYF
>TRBV10-2|NA|many|TRBJ2-3|19
CASSEGYFAAGLGTDTQYF
>TRBV25-1|TRBD1|many|TRBJ1-2|14
CASSEGQGRYGYTF
>TRBV28|TRBD1|many|TRBJ1-2|15
CASSSGGSTIYGYTF
>TRBV5-1|TRBD1|many|TRBJ2-7|15
CASSLTLDRRYEQYF
>TRBV4-3|NA|many|TRBJ1-1|15
CASSQMGLGNTEAFF
>TRBV5-6|NA|many|TRBJ2-5|14
CASSFGDYQETQYF
>TRBV7-2|NA|many|TRBJ2-4|17
CASSSRSGDSAKNIQYF
>TRBV12-3/TRBV12-4|TRBD1|many|TRBJ2-7|14
CASSLWTGGNEQYF
>TRBV7-3|NA|many|TRBJ1-1|12
CASSFTGTLPTF
>TRBV12-3/TRBV12-4|TRBD1|NA|TRBJ1-1|14
CASSRGTGGTEAFF
>TRBV7-9|NA|many|TRBJ2-7|13
CASSYHRAYEQYF